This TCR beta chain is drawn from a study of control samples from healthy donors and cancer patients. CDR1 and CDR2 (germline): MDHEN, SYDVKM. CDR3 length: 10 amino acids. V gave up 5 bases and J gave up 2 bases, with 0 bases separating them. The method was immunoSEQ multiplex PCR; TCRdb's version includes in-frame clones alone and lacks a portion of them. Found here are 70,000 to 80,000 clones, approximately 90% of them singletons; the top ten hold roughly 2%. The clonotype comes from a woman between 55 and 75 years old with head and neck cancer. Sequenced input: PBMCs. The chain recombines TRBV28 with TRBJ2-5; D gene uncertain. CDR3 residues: CASSQETQYF. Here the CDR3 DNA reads TGTGCCAGCAGTCAAGAGACCCAGTACTTC.